Below, one T cell receptor (beta chain) is given with its context. Antigen specificity is unknown. Repertoires were generated with immunoSEQ multiplex PCR, while TCRdb's copy carries only in-frame clones and drops some. The data contain about 77,000 clones, 85% to 95% of them seen just once; the ten biggest clones take up about 0.14%. This entry belongs to a study of human versus mouse CDR3 diversity and MHC coevolution. In the study overall: The immunoSEQ assay reportedly detects one in 200,000 T cells. Study observations and caveats: Mice had fewer CDR3 deletions and insertions than humans on average.

Cells were CD45RO-negative CD62L-positive naive CD4 T cells sorted from PBMCs. This TCR was recovered from a person aged 25 to 69 in good health. Input material: naive CD4+ T cells from blood. As for subset: CD45RO-negative CD62L-positive naive CD4 T cells.

The CDR3 reads CAWRRKSPNTEAFF. The CDR3 DNA reads as TGTGCCTGGAGGAGGAAAAGCCCGAACACTGAAGCTTTCTTT. The genes are TRBV30 and TRBJ1-1; D uncertain. The CDR3 totals 14 residues. In germline, CDR1 is GTSNPN, CDR2 SVGIG (reference sequence). The ends were cut back, 3 bases at V and 1 base at J, with 12 bases in the middle.